The 19 T cell receptor beta chains below were found in one sample sequenced in a study of beta chain features in type 1 diabetes. The sequenced template was cDNA made from the entire isolated RNA. Some clones are missing from TCRdb's copy, which holds only in-frame ones; the method was immunoSEQ multiplex PCR. The sample consists of roughly 240,000 clones, 55% to 70% of them appearing once. The sample comprised naive CD4+ T cells from blood. The receptors were sampled from a young man in good health.

This chain uses TRBV2 with TRBJ2-1; no reliable D call. CDR1 and CDR2 (germline): SNHLY, FYNNEI. CDR3 size: 12 residues. V lost 5 bases to trimming and J lost 8 bases, with 10 bases between them. CDR3 amino acids: CASSPGPDEQFF. CDR3 DNA sequence: TGTGCCAGCAGTCCCGGTCCGGATGAGCAGTTCTTC.

The V gene is TRBV20-1, the J gene TRBJ2-7; D remains ambiguous. Germline lookup yields CDR1 DFQATT and CDR2 SNEGSKA (reference sequence). V was pared by 0 bases and J by 5 bases, with 2 bases between. The length of the CDR3 is 10 residues. The CDR3 nucleotides read TGCAGTGCTAGAGATAACGAGCAGTACTTC. It yields the protein CSARDNEQYF.

The rearrangement links TRBV7-6 to TRBJ2-1; perhaps TRBD1 as D (6 bases). V was shortened by 1 base and J by 7 bases, with 14 bases between the two germline ends. The CDR3 extends over 15 amino acids. Germline CDR1 SGHVS, CDR2 FNYEAQ. CDR3: CASSLGQGLWNEQFF. CDR3 DNA sequence: TGTGCCAGCAGCTTAGGGCAGGGGCTTTGGAATGAGCAGTTCTTC.

The genes are TRBV7-6 and TRBJ2-7; D ambiguous. The CDR3 contains 12 residues. CDR1 and CDR2 (germline): SGHVS, FNYEAQ. V was pared by 1 base and J by 5 bases, with 6 bases between. CDR3 amino acids: CASSLVPHEQYF. The CDR3 nucleotides are TGTGCCAGCAGCTTAGTGCCCCACGAGCAGTACTTC.

The V gene is TRBV28, the J gene TRBJ2-1, with no clear D. The ends were cut back, 7 bases at V and 6 bases at J, with 7 bases in the middle. The CDR3 consists of 11 residues. Germline-derived CDR1 and CDR2 are MDHEN and SYDVKM. In nucleotides, the CDR3 is TGTGCCAGCACCCGCCTCAATGAGCAGTTCTTC. Translation: CASTRLNEQFF.

This clone has only a few counts. The chain is built from TRBV28 and TRBJ2-7; TRBD2 matches 9 bases. The CDR3 spans 16 residues. CDR1 and CDR2 (germline): MDHEN, SYDVKM. J was trimmed by 3 bases and V by 4 bases; bases with no gene match: 10. This chain's CDR3 is CASSSPYSGSFYEQYF. In DNA, the CDR3 is TGTGCCAGCAGTTCCCCCTATAGCGGGAGTTTCTACGAGCAGTACTTC.

This clone was recorded once. The chain carries TRBV30 and TRBJ2-1; D is tentatively TRBD1 or TRBD2 (5 bases each). The CDR3 extends over 14 amino acids. Germline CDR1 reads GTSNPN; CDR2 reads SVGIG (reference sequence). Deletions cut 2 bases from V and 1 base from J, with 9 bases between. The CDR3 here is CAWSRDVSYNEQFF. The CDR3, as DNA: TGTGCCTGGAGTCGGGACGTTTCCTACAATGAGCAGTTCTTC.

This chain connects TRBV2 to TRBJ2-2, with D unresolved. There are 14 residues in the CDR3. Trimming removed 5 bases from V and 0 bases from J, with 7 bases in between. Germline CDR1 and CDR2: SNHLY and FYNNEI. CDR3 sequence: CASSIRTNTGELFF. The DNA for the CDR3 is TGTGCCAGCAGTATTAGGACGAACACCGGGGAGCTGTTTTTT.

The V and J genes are TRBV2 and TRBJ1-5; 8 bases align to TRBD1. CDR3 length: 13 residues. The V gene end was trimmed by 4 bases and the J gene end by 7 bases; junction bases not matched to a gene: 3. CDR1 is SNHLY, CDR2 FYNNEI, per germline. The CDR3 sequence is CASSGTGSQPQHF. The CDR3, as DNA: TGTGCCAGCAGTGGGACAGGGAGCCAGCCCCAGCATTTT.

Here the CDR3 reads CALDVGGEKLFF. CDR3 coding DNA: TGTGCCTTGGACGTCGGTGGCGAAAAACTGTTTTTT. The chain carries TRBV30 and TRBJ1-4; D remains ambiguous. The V gene's germline CDR1 is GTSNPN and CDR2 SVGIG (reference sequence). The V gene lost 7 bases and the J gene lost 8 bases, with 14 bases spanning the gap. The CDR3 loop spans 12 amino acids.

This clone was seen only a few times. V and J are TRBV5-1 and TRBJ2-6; D unresolved. Germline CDR1 reads SGHRS; CDR2 reads YFSETQ. CDR3 length equals 14 residues. Trimming cost V 4 bases and J 2 bases, with 7 bases left between them. The CDR3 protein is CASSDGAGANVLTF. The DNA for the CDR3 is TGCGCCAGCAGCGATGGGGCTGGGGCCAACGTCCTGACTTTC.

This clone has a single count. The CDR3 loop reads CSGRQGMNTEAFF. The CDR3 nucleotides read TGCAGCGGTCGACAGGGCATGAACACTGAAGCTTTCTTT. The V call is TRBV29-1, the J call TRBJ1-1; TRBD1 aligns across 7 bases. Germline V gene data show CDR1 as SQVTM and CDR2 as ANQGSEA. This CDR3 has 13 amino acids. The J segment lost 0 bases and the V segment lost 7 bases, leaving 5 bases of the junction unmatched. The whole variable domain, filled in from reference TRBV29-1 and TRBJ1-1, reads SAVISQKPSRDICQRGTSLTIQCQVDSQVTMMFWYRQQPGQSLTLIATANQGSEATYESGFVIDKFPISRPNLTFSTLTVSNMSPEDSSIYLCSGRQGMNTEAFFGQGTRLTVV.

V is TRBV4-2 and J is TRBJ2-3, with D hard to call. Trimming removed 1 base at V and 3 bases at J, with 11 bases between. The CDR3 sequence is 15 residues long. Germline V gene data show CDR1 as LGHNA and CDR2 as YNFKEQ. The CDR3 here is CASSQAWGWTDTQYF. The DNA for the CDR3 is TGTGCCAGCAGCCAAGCTTGGGGTTGGACAGATACGCAGTATTTT.

In DNA form, the CDR3 reads TGCAGCGTTGAATCGGCTAACTATGGCTACACCTTC. Amino acid sequence: CSVESANYGYTF. V is TRBV29-1 and J is TRBJ1-2, with D hard to call. The CDR3 loop spans 12 amino acids. V was clipped by 2 bases and J by 0 bases, with 4 bases between them. The V gene's germline CDR1 is SQVTM and CDR2 ANQGSEA.

The rearrangement joins TRBV6-5 to TRBJ2-3; 8 bases fit TRBD1. J was trimmed by 2 bases and V by 7 bases; bases with no gene match: 2. Germline V lookup: CDR1 MNHEY, CDR2 SVGAGI. This CDR3 has 13 amino acids. Here the CDR3 DNA reads TGTGCCAGCATGGACAGGGTCACAGATACGCAGTATTTT. Its translation: CASMDRVTDTQYF.

The V call is TRBV30, the J call TRBJ2-4; D gene uncertain. The CDR3 runs 13 residues. CDR1 GTSNPN and CDR2 SVGIG come from the germline V gene (reference sequence). Deletions cut 3 bases from V and 1 base from J, with 7 bases between. This chain's CDR3 is CAWRERAKNIQYF. The CDR3 region has the DNA TGTGCCTGGAGGGAGCGCGCCAAAAACATTCAGTACTTC.

The chain couples TRBV7-9 to TRBJ2-7; TRBD2 is a possible D gene (5 bases). Germline CDR1 and CDR2: SEHNR and FQNEAQ (reference sequence). Trimming took 2 bases from V and 1 from J, leaving 9 bases between them. This CDR3 spans 14 amino acids. This chain's CDR3 is CASSLRGMSYEQYF. The CDR3 nucleotides read TGTGCCAGCAGCTTAAGAGGGATGTCCTACGAGCAGTACTTC.

V is TRBV30 and J is TRBJ1-3; D may be TRBD1 (5 bases). CDR1 and CDR2 (germline): GTSNPN, SVGIG (reference sequence). Trimming shortened V by 2 bases and J by 1 base, and 9 bases separated the two germline ends. The CDR3 sequence is 14 residues long. This CDR3 reads CAWSSGASGNTIYF. CDR3 nucleotide sequence: TGTGCCTGGAGTTCTGGGGCTTCTGGAAACACCATATATTTT.

The chain combines TRBV29-1 with TRBJ2-3, with 14 positions matching TRBD2. Trimming cost V 3 bases and J 15 bases; bases outside gene matches: 14. CDR1 SQVTM and CDR2 ANQGSEA come from the germline V gene. The CDR3 has 15 residues. The DNA for the CDR3 is TGCAGCGTTGACATTAGACTAGCGGGAGGGCCTTGCTTTTATTTT. Residues: CSVDIRLAGGPCFYF.